The rows below give T cell receptor beta chains drawn from one sample of a study of Tregs in tolerant kidney transplant recipients. Here immunoSEQ multiplex PCR was the method, and the copy in TCRdb shows in-frame clones only, minus some. The sample records about 20,000 clones, 75% to 85% being singletons. Sample: Tregs from blood. The receptor source for this set is a human donor in good health. The CDR3 runs from the conserved cysteine through the conserved F or W. The order of the fields is J gene, V gene, D gene, CDR3 protein. D genes are given only for firm matches.

TRBJ1-1 | TRBV6-5 | TRBD1 | CASSSLTGRKAFF
TRBJ1-4 | TRBV4-2 | . | CASSPTGVHEKLFF
TRBJ2-7 | TRBV7-8 | TRBD2 | CASSLMLAGTYEQYF
TRBJ1-1 | TRBV19 | TRBD1 | CASSLTGGVWTEAFF
TRBJ2-1 | TRBV11-1 | TRBD1 | CASSAGRGTSSYNEQFF
TRBJ1-1 | TRBV28 | . | CASSLSNEAFF
TRBJ2-1 | TRBV7-2 | . | CASSFSAYNEQFF
TRBJ2-3 | TRBV5-4 | TRBD2 | CASGTSGAWDTQYF
TRBJ2-5 | TRBV5-1 | . | CASSGQGQTQYF
TRBJ2-7 | TRBV6-1 | . | CASTRQAAHEQYF
TRBJ1-1 | TRBV5-4 | TRBD1 | CASSFGGGDLAAFF
TRBJ2-2 | TRBV7-6 | TRBD1 | CASSKDRGTGELFF
TRBJ2-3 | TRBV29-1 | TRBD2 | CSVDERGGTDTQYF
TRBJ2-3 | TRBV30 | . | CAWSVAGVPNF
TRBJ2-7 | TRBV25-1 | TRBD2 | CASSSASGTGEQYF
TRBJ1-1 | TRBV5-1 | . | CASKGGTNTEAFF
TRBJ1-2 | TRBV9 | . | CASSAWEYGYTF
TRBJ1-2 | TRBV5-1 | . | CASSLEGSYGYTF
TRBJ1-2 | TRBV6-1 | TRBD1 | CASSRGTGYYGYTF
TRBJ2-3 | TRBV6-5 | TRBD2 | CASSYSGGATDTQYF
TRBJ2-3 | TRBV10-3 | . | CASLGDSTDTQYF
TRBJ2-7 | TRBV7-2 | . | CASSLAVRPDEQYF
TRBJ2-1 | TRBV7-3 | . | CASSPGAGGRGEQFF